Described below is a single T cell receptor (beta chain) sequence and its context. Its recognized antigen is unknown. Base qualities are not recorded, but no much larger clone differs from it by a single base. The CDR3 measures 14 amino acids from cysteine to phenylalanine. Here the CDR3 DNA is all that survives: 42 bases in frame from base 1. From a lookup of the germline V gene (reference sequence), CDR1 and CDR2 are DFQATT and SNEGSKA. V is pared back by 1 base and J by 4 bases, with 14 bases lying between the germline termini. The treatment or condition label here, explained by the study, means: live attenuated yellow fever vaccine strain. At each blood-draw timepoint, two biological replicates of bulk PBMCs were collected. PBMCs were isolated from peripheral blood using a standard Ficoll-Paque protocol. TriZol was used to extract RNA from bulk PBMCs, from CD4 and CD8 fractions, and from dextramer-positive and dextramer-negative fractions.

The sample is drawn from a study of T cells after yellow fever vaccination (dated by TCRdb to between 2017 and 2020). In the study overall: The SMART-Seq v4 Ultra Low Input RNA kit was used to prepare libraries from fractions with low cell numbers. To follow T-cell clones before and after primary and booster YFV17D yellow fever vaccination, bulk TCR alpha and beta repertoires were sequenced over time. Blood was collected at multiple timepoints before and after primary and secondary immunization, and bulk PBMC replicates and cell subsets were isolated. Two healthy male donors, one aged 18 to 30 and one aged 30 to 40 years, made up the cohort.

TCR cDNA was synthesized by 5'RACE template switching, through which a universal primer site and unique molecular identifiers were introduced. cDNA synthesis was primed from both the TCR alpha and TCR beta constant segments. Library amplification used two PCR steps, and the second PCR step added sample barcodes and sequencing adapters. Sequencing of libraries was done on Illumina HiSeq 2500 (2x100 bp) or NovaSeq (2x150 bp). The original pipeline was this. Demultiplexing of reads and collapsing into UMI consensus sequences were performed with MIGEC, and V(D)J alignment was carried out with MiXCR. Vaccine-responding clonotypes were defined with edgeR using replicate PBMC samples, requiring FDR below 0.01 and a log2 fold change above 5 up to day 15. Each bulk clonotype received a CD4 or CD8 identity based on whether the sequenced CD4 or CD8 repertoire contained that clonotype at higher abundance. TCRdb itself trimmed the public reads at Q25 with fastp, ran MiXCR and retained productive beta chains. Under each unique CDR3 protein, matching rows form one entry showing the most common genes and DNA. The V and J calls and clone size are TCRdb's, not the authors'. This sample lists 510,000 or so distinct CDR3 sequences; about a fifth were detected once. The leading ten clones occupy 13% to 15% of the sample.

Findings and caveats that apply to the study as a whole: After the booster, most of the clones that had expanded following primary vaccination were detected again (around 95% of CD4 and roughly 88% of CD8), which suggests that memory was broadly maintained. FACS-sorted repertoires could contain abundant contaminating clonotypes from the bulk population, so computational filtering was required. The secondary T-cell response was found to be weaker but faster than the primary response, with a peak reached on day 5 rather than on day 15. A small fraction of clonotypes appeared in both the CD4 and CD8 compartments, likely as a result of convergent recombination. Because only a couple of donors were included in the study, the extent to which the findings can be generalized is limited.

The sequence links TRBV20-1 to TRBJ2-7; TRBD2 is a weak D gene call, 6 bases matching. The sample was PBMCs, taken 15 days after the yellow fever booster vaccination. This TCR derives from a man aged 25-45 years who received the YFV17D yellow fever vaccine. Read as DNA, the sequence is TGCAGTGCTAGAGGAGCTAGCGAGCTATACGAGCAGTACTTC. Translated, it reads CSARGASELYEQYF.